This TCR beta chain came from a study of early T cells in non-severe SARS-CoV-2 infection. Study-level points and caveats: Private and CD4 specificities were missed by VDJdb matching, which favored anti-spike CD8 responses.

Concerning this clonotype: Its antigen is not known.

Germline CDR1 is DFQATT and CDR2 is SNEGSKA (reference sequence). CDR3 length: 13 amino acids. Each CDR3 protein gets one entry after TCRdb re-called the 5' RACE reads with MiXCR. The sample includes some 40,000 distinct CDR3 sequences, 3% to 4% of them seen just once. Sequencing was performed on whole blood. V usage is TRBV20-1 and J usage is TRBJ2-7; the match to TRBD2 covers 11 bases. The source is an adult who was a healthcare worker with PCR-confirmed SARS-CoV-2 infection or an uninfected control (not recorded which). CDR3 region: CSMTGTSGYEQYF. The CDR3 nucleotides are TGCAGCATGACCGGGACTAGCGGTTACGAGCAGTACTTC.